Shown below are 27 T cell receptor beta chains from a single sample sequenced in a study of cytomegalovirus exposure and HLA in healthy donors. The PCR had 60 Vbeta and 13 Jbeta primers. This table comes from immunoSEQ multiplex PCR, and its TCRdb copy is limited to in-frame clones, with some not included. Of approximately 130,000 clones listed, roughly three quarters are singletons. Sequenced material: PBMCs. Every receptor here comes from a woman in her thirties or forties in good health and CMV-seronegative.

J is TRBJ1-1 and V is TRBV4-2, with a tentative D call TRBD1 (6 bases). There are 14 residues in the CDR3. Germline CDR1 and CDR2: LGHNA and YNFKEQ. V was pared by 0 bases and J by 4 bases, with 9 bases between. The CDR3 here is CASSQDDRLTEAFF. CDR3 DNA sequence: TGTGCCAGCAGCCAAGATGACAGGCTCACTGAAGCTTTCTTT.

This clone came up a few times. V and J are TRBV12-5 and TRBJ1-2; D call uncertain. This CDR3 spans 15 amino acids. Trimming removed 3 bases at V and 3 bases at J, with 14 bases between. Germline V gives CDR1 LGHNT, CDR2 FRNRAP. This CDR3 reads CASGFEPVTYYGYTF. DNA of the CDR3: TGTGCTAGTGGTTTTGAGCCGGTAACCTACTATGGCTACACCTTC.

V usage is TRBV6-5 and J usage is TRBJ1-3; D not certain. The CDR3 has 13 residues. V was cut by 7 bases and J by 0 bases, with 7 bases left in between. The germline V gene encodes CDR1 MNHEY and CDR2 SVGAGI. In DNA form, the CDR3 reads TGTGCCAGCACGGGTGCCTCTGGAAACACCATATATTTT. This sequence encodes CASTGASGNTIYF.

Comments on this clone: This likely comes from a read error, as the CDR3 has no conserved phenylalanine or tryptophan at its end. The limits of the CDR3 on the DNA are not certain, so only TCRdb's listed CDR3 is given. The chain recombines TRBV7-9 with TRBJ1-4; the table's D call, TRBD1, was not checked against the DNA. Counting both end residues, the CDR3 totals 15 amino acids. In germline, CDR1 is SEHNR, CDR2 FQNEAQ (reference sequence). CDR3 region: CASSRTGASNEKLFL.

The chain combines TRBV7-6 with TRBJ2-2; 13 positions agree with TRBD2. This CDR3 spans 15 amino acids. CDR1 and CDR2 (germline): SGHVS, FNYEAQ. V lost 8 bases to trimming and J lost 4 bases; unmatched junction nucleotides: 4. The CDR3 DNA is TGTGCCAGCCGGGGGACTAGCGGGGCCACCGGGGAGCTGTTTTTT. This codes for CASRGTSGATGELFF.

This clone was detected a few times. The V call is TRBV5-4, the J call TRBJ2-5; weak D call: TRBD1 (5 bases). V was shortened by 5 bases and J by 5 bases, with 13 bases between the two germline ends. The CDR3 totals 13 residues. Germline values: CDR1 SGHNT, CDR2 YYREEE (reference sequence). CDR3: CASSISGSETQYF. The CDR3 bases are TGTGCCAGCAGTATTTCAGGGTCGGAGACCCAGTACTTC.

This sequence joins TRBV27 and TRBJ1-2; no clear D. This CDR3 is 14 amino acids long. Germline V gene data show CDR1 as MNHEY and CDR2 as SMNVEV (reference sequence). V was pared by 0 bases and J by 6 bases, with 11 bases between. CDR3 nucleotides: TGTGCCAGCAGTTTATCCCGGAGTACTGATGGCTACACCTTC. The encoded protein is CASSLSRSTDGYTF.

V usage is TRBV15 and J usage is TRBJ2-4, with TRBD1 identical over 7 bases. The germline gives CDR1 LNHNV, CDR2 YYDKDF (reference sequence). V was clipped by 1 base and J by 7 bases; unmatched bases: 4. CDR3 size: 14 residues. The DNA of the CDR3 is TGTGCCACCAGCAGAGGTTCGACAGGGAACATTCAGTACTTC. Protein sequence: CATSRGSTGNIQYF.

This clone was detected once. The chain has TRBV5-8 and TRBJ2-3, with D possibly TRBD2 on 7 matching bases. Germline loops: CDR1 SGHTS, CDR2 YDEGEE. The V end lost 0 bases, the J end lost 6 bases, and 17 bases lay between the germline ends. The CDR3 spans 16 residues. The CDR3 protein is CASSLGAIGGRDTQYF. The CDR3 DNA reads as TGTGCCAGCAGCTTGGGGGCCATCGGGGGGCGTGATACGCAGTATTTT.

V is TRBV4-1 and J is TRBJ1-2; the D gene is possibly TRBD1 (6 bases). CDR1 and CDR2 (germline): MGHRA, YSYEKL. The V and J ends lost 0 bases and 2 bases respectively, with 10 bases between them. This CDR3 is 15 amino acids long. Here the CDR3 reads CASSQDPGDNYGYTF. DNA for the CDR3: TGCGCCAGCAGCCAAGATCCAGGGGACAACTATGGCTACACCTTC.

The chain has TRBV18 and TRBJ2-7, with D maybe TRBD1 (5 bases). The length of the CDR3 is 15 residues. V lost 0 bases and J 5 bases, leaving 14 bases between the germline ends. Germline V lookup: CDR1 KGHSH, CDR2 LQKENI. The CDR3 is CASSPPLKGAHEQYF. The CDR3 DNA follows: TGTGCCAGCTCACCACCCCTGAAAGGGGCACACGAGCAGTACTTC.

The V call is TRBV7-6, the J call TRBJ2-7, with D tentatively TRBD1 (6 bases). Germline V CDR1 and CDR2: SGHVS, FNYEAQ. The CDR3 is 15 residues long. Between the trimmed V and J ends, which lost 5 bases and 3 bases, there was a span of 17 bases. CDR3 DNA sequence: TGTGCCAGCAGCCCCAGGTACAGGGCACTCTACGAGCAGTACTTC. This encodes CASSPRYRALYEQYF.

The chain uses TRBV5-4 and TRBJ2-5; D is perhaps TRBD2 (7 bases). The CDR3 runs to 15 residues. From germline, CDR1 is SGHNT and CDR2 YYREEE (reference sequence). With 5 bases removed from V and 3 bases from J, the gap between germline ends came to 17 bases. The CDR3 nucleotides read TGTGCCAGCAGTTCGGAGGCGGGGGCCAAAGAGACCCAGTACTTC. Its translation: CASSSEAGAKETQYF.

This clone is a singleton in its sample. The V and J genes are TRBV7-3 and TRBJ2-1, with a tentative D call TRBD1 (5 bases). The CDR3 runs to 13 residues. The germline CDR1 and CDR2 sequences are SGHTA and FQGTGA. The V end was cut by 2 bases, the J end by 7 bases, with 9 bases between. The CDR3 nucleotides are TGTGCCAGCAGCTTAGACAGATTTAATGAGCAGTTCTTC. Encoded protein: CASSLDRFNEQFF.

The chain joins TRBV30 to TRBJ1-5; D remains ambiguous. This CDR3 has 16 amino acids. Germline V gene data show CDR1 as GTSNPN and CDR2 as SVGIG (reference sequence). Trimming stripped 3 bases from V and 1 base from J, with 16 bases between. The CDR3 loop is CAWRPAGERSNQPQHF. Here the CDR3 DNA reads TGTGCCTGGAGGCCCGCGGGTGAGCGGAGCAATCAGCCCCAGCATTTT.

The chain combines TRBV7-8 with TRBJ2-5; D is possibly TRBD1 (5 bases). This CDR3 is 15 amino acids long. CDR1 is SGHVS and CDR2 is FQNEAQ in the germline V gene. V was cut by 3 bases and J by 5 bases, with 16 bases left in between. CDR3 region: CASSLRLGEGETQYF. The CDR3 coding sequence is TGTGCCAGCAGCTTGAGGCTAGGGGAAGGGGAGACCCAGTACTTC.

Of note for this clone: Germline and junction disagree at one end, which may indicate a read error. The rearrangement links TRBV5-1 to TRBJ2-4, with 9 bases that match TRBD1. CDR3 length: 16 residues. Germline V lookup: CDR1 SGHRS, CDR2 YFSETQ. In DNA, the CDR3 is TGCGCCAGCACGAGCGAGTTGGACAGGGGTAAAAACAGTCAGTACTTC. Residues: CASTSELDRGKNSQYF.

The chain recombines TRBV5-1 with TRBJ2-3; D call uncertain. The V end lost 0 bases, the J end lost 7 bases, and 9 bases lay between the germline ends. Germline V gene data show CDR1 as SGHRS and CDR2 as YFSETQ. This CDR3 comprises 13 residues. CDR3 nucleotide sequence: TGCGCCAGCAGCTTGGCCCCGTCTAATACGCAGTATTTT. Encoded protein: CASSLAPSNTQYF.

The rearrangement links TRBV7-2 to TRBJ1-6; D is ambiguous. This CDR3 is built from 15 residues. CDR1 is SGHTA, CDR2 FQGNSA, per germline. Trimming cost V 3 bases and J 0 bases, with 6 bases left between them. This CDR3 reads CASSLGSSYNSPLHF. The CDR3 DNA is TGTGCCAGCAGCTTGGGGAGCTCCTATAATTCACCCCTCCACTTT.

The chain combines TRBV5-4 with TRBJ2-3; TRBD1 agrees at 9 bases. In germline, CDR1 is SGHNT, CDR2 YYREEE (reference sequence). The junction had 7 bases not matched to a gene; V was cut back by 4 bases and J by 4 bases. This CDR3 is 15 amino acids long. CDR3 sequence: CASSTRDRVADTQYF. DNA of the CDR3: TGTGCCAGCAGCACCCGGGACAGGGTTGCAGATACGCAGTATTTT.

The chain is built from TRBV30 and TRBJ2-1; maybe TRBD2 (6 bases). The germline CDR1 and CDR2 sequences are GTSNPN and SVGIG (reference sequence). The CDR3 is 15 residues long. Trimming removed 0 bases from V and 6 bases from J, with 15 bases in between. CDR3 coding DNA: TGTGCCTGGAGTGTAGGAGGGGTTTGGGGCAATGAGCAGTTCTTC. Encoded protein: CAWSVGGVWGNEQFF.

V gene TRBV5-1 combines with J gene TRBJ2-5, with TRBD2 matching 13 bases. The DNA end lines up better with TRBJ2-7; the J call may be wrong. Germline lookup yields CDR1 SGHRS and CDR2 YFSETQ. The CDR3 runs 16 residues. CDR3 residues: CASSRGLAGEAYEQYF. The CDR3 DNA follows: TGCGCCAGCAGCAGAGGACTAGCGGGAGAGGCCTACGAGCAGTACTTC.

This clone showed up just a few times. J is TRBJ2-6 and V is TRBV28; D uncertain. CDR1 is MDHEN and CDR2 is SYDVKM in the germline V gene. V lost 10 bases and J 0 bases, leaving 4 bases between the germline ends. This CDR3 has 12 residues. The DNA of the CDR3 is TGTGCCATCCGCTCTGGGGCCAACGTCCTGACTTTC. Its protein product is CAIRSGANVLTF.

The chain uses TRBV6-4 and TRBJ2-2, with D possibly TRBD2 on 6 matching bases. This CDR3 has 15 residues. CDR1 and CDR2 (germline): MRHNA, SNTAGT. V lost 0 bases and J 5 bases, leaving 10 bases between the germline ends. The CDR3 coding sequence is TGTGCCAGCAGTGACTCCCGGGGGAGTACCGGGGAGCTGTTTTTT. It codes for CASSDSRGSTGELFF.

This chain connects TRBV27 to TRBJ2-5; 11 bases are shared with TRBD2. J lost 5 bases, V lost 4 bases, and 3 bases had no gene match. The CDR3 consists of 14 residues. Germline V gives CDR1 MNHEY, CDR2 SMNVEV (reference sequence). The CDR3 DNA is TGTGCCAGCAGTTCCTGGACTAGCGGGGAGACCCAGTACTTC. It translates to CASSSWTSGETQYF.

The chain combines TRBV28 with TRBJ2-2; TRBD1 is a possible D gene (6 bases). Germline V gene lookup returns CDR1 MDHEN and CDR2 SYDVKM. CDR3 length: 16 amino acids. Trimming took 7 bases from V and 3 from J, leaving 18 bases between them. The CDR3 here is CASNPIRTAHTGELFF. The CDR3 coding sequence is TGTGCCAGCAACCCCATCCGGACAGCTCACACCGGGGAGCTGTTTTTT.

The chain links TRBV18 to TRBJ1-3; weak D call: TRBD1 (6 bases). The CDR3 contains 16 residues. CDR1 is KGHSH and CDR2 is LQKENI in the germline V gene. The V and J ends lost 5 bases and 3 bases respectively, with 17 bases between them. CDR3 loop: CASSNAQGNYGNTIYF. The CDR3, as DNA: TGTGCCAGCTCAAACGCGCAGGGGAACTATGGAAACACCATATATTTT.